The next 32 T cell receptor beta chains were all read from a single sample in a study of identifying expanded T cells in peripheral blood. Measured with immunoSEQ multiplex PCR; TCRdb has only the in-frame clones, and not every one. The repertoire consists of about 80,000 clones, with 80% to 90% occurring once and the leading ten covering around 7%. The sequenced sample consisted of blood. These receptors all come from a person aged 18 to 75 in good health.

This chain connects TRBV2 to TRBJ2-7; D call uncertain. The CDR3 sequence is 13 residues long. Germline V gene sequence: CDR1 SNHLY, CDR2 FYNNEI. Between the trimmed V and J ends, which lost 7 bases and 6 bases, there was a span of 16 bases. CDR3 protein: CASTAQSLGEQYF. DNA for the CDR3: TGTGCCAGCACGGCCCAGAGTTTGGGCGAGCAGTACTTC.

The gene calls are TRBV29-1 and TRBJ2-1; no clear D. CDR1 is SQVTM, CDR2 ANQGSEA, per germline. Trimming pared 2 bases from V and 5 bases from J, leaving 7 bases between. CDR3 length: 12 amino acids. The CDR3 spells CSVEFRNNEQFF. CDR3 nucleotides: TGCAGCGTTGAATTCCGGAACAATGAGCAGTTCTTC.

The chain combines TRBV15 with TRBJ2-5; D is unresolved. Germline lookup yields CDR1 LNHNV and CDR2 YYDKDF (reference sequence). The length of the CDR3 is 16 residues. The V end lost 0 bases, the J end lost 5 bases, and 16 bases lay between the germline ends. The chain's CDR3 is CATSRDLVALGETQYF. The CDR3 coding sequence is TGTGCCACCAGCAGAGATCTGGTGGCCCTGGGCGAGACCCAGTACTTC. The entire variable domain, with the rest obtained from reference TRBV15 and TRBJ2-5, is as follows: DAMVIQNPRYQVTQFGKPVTLSCSQTLNHNVMYWYQQKSSQAPKLLFHYYDKDFNNEADTPDNFQSRRPNTSFCFLDIRSPGLGDTAMYLCATSRDLVALGETQYFGPGTRLLVL.

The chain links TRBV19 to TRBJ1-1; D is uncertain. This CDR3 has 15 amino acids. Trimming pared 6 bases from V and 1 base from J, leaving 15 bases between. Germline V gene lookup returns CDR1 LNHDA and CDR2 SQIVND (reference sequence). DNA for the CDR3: TGTGCCAGTAGCCCCCCTCTAAAAGGGAACACTGAAGCTTTCTTT. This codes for CASSPPLKGNTEAFF.

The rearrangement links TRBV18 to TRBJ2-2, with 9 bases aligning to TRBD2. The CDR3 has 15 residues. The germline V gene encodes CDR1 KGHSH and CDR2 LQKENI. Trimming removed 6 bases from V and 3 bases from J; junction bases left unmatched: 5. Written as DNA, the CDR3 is TGTGCCAGCTCCCTCACTAGCGGGCACACCGGGGAGCTGTTTTTT. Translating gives CASSLTSGHTGELFF.

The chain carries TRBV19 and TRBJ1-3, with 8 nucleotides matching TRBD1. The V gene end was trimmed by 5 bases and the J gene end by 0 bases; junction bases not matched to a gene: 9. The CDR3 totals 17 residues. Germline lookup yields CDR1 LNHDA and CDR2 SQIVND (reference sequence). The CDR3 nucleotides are TGTGCCAGTAGTGGGGCTAGTGGACAGGGCTCTGGAAACACCATATATTTT. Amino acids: CASSGASGQGSGNTIYF.

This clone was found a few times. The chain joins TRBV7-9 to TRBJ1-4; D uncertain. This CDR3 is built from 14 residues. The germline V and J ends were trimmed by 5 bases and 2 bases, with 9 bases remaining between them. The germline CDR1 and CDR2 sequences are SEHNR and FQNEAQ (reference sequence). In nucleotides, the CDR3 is TGTGCCAGCAGCCCCCCCTTCACTAATGAAAAACTGTTTTTT. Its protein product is CASSPPFTNEKLFF.

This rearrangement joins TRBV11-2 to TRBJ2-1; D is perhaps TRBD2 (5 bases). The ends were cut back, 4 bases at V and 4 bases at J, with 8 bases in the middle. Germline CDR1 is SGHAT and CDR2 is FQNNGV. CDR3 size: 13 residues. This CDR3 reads CASSSGLYNEQFF. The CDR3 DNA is TGTGCCAGCAGCTCCGGACTTTACAATGAGCAGTTCTTC.

The DNA for the CDR3 is TGTGCCAGCAGTTACCTGGTGGGATGGGGCTACACCTTC. Translated: CASSYLVGWGYTF. The chain combines TRBV6-5 with TRBJ1-2; D ambiguous. Trimming shortened V by 2 bases and J by 8 bases, and 12 bases separated the two germline ends. The CDR3 has 13 amino acids. CDR1 and CDR2 (germline): MNHEY, SVGAGI.

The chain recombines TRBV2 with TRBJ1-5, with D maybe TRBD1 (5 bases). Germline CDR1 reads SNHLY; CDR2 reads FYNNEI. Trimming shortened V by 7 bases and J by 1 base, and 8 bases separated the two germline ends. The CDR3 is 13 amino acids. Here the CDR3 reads CASTQASNQPQHF. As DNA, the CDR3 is TGTGCCAGCACACAGGCAAGCAATCAGCCCCAGCATTTT.

The CDR3 bases are TGTGCCAGCAGCCGCGGGGCAGCCGGAGGAACCGGGGAGCTGTTTTTT. It translates to CASSRGAAGGTGELFF. The J gene is TRBJ2-2, the V gene TRBV7-3; a weak D match, TRBD2 (6 bases). Trimming removed 5 bases at V and 5 bases at J, with 18 bases between. CDR3 length: 16 amino acids. Per the germline V gene, CDR1 is SGHTA and CDR2 is FQGTGA.

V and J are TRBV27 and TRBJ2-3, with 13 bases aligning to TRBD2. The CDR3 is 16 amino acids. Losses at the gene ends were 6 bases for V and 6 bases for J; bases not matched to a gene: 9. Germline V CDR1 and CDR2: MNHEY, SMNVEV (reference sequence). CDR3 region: CASRAGTSGATDTQYF. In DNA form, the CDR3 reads TGTGCCAGCAGAGCAGGGACTAGCGGGGCAACCGATACGCAGTATTTT.

CDR3 nucleotide sequence: TGTGCCAGCAGCTTAACCGGAGGCGCGGGGTCGGGTGGAGATGGCTACACCTTC. It encodes CASSLTGGAGSGGDGYTF. The chain employs TRBV7-3 and TRBJ1-2; D not resolved. CDR1 and CDR2 (germline): SGHTA, FQGTGA. CDR3 size: 18 residues. V lost 0 bases and J 6 bases, leaving 23 bases between the germline ends.

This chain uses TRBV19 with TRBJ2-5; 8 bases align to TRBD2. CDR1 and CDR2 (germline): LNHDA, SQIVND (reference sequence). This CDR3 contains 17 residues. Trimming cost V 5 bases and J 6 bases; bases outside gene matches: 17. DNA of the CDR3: TGTGCCAGTAGTCCCTCCTTCGGGGGGGCGGTGGGGAAGACCCAGTACTTC. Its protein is CASSPSFGGAVGKTQYF.

For the CDR3, the DNA is TGTGCCAGTAGTCTACAAGCGGGGGGGTACAATGAGCAGTTCTTC. Encoded protein: CASSLQAGGYNEQFF. The J gene is TRBJ2-1, the V gene TRBV19; 10 bases match TRBD2. The ends lost 5 bases at V and 4 bases at J; junction bases unmatched: 5. In germline, CDR1 is LNHDA, CDR2 SQIVND (reference sequence). The CDR3 totals 15 residues.

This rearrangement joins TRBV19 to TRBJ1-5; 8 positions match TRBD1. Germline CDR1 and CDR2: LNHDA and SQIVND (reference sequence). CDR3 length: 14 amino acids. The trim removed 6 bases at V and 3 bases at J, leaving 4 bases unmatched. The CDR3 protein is CASRDRVNNQPQHF. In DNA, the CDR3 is TGTGCCAGTAGGGACAGGGTAAACAATCAGCCCCAGCATTTT. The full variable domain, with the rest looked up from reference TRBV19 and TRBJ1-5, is DGGITQSPKYLFRKEGQNVTLSCEQNLNHDAMYWYRQDPGQGLRLIYYSQIVNDFQKGDIAEGYSVSREKKESFPLTVTSAQKNPTAFYLCASRDRVNNQPQHFGDGTRLSIL.

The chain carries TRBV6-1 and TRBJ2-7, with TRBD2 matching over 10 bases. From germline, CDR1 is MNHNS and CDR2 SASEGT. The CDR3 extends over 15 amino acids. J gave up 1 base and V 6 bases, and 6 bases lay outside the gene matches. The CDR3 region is CASSDLAGVSYEQYF. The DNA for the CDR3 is TGTGCCAGCAGCGATCTAGCGGGAGTATCCTACGAGCAGTACTTC.

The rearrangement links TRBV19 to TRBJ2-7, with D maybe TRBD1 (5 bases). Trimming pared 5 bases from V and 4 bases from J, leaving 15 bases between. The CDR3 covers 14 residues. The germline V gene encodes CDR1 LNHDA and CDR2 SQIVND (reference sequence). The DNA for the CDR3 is TGTGCCAGTAGTGACCAGGGAAAGAGGTACGAGCAGTACTTC. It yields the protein CASSDQGKRYEQYF.

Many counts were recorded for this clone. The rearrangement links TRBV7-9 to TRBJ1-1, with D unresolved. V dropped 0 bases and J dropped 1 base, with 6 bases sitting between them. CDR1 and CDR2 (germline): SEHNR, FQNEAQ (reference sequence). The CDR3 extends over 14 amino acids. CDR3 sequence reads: CASSLAIRNTEAFF. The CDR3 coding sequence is TGTGCCAGCAGCTTAGCCATAAGGAACACTGAAGCTTTCTTT.

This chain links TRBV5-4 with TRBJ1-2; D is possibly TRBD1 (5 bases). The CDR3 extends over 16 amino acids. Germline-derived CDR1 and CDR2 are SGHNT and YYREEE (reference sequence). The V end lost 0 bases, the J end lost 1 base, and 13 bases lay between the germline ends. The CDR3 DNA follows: TGTGCCAGCAGCTTGGGAAGGGTGACAGATAACTATGGCTACACCTTC. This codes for CASSLGRVTDNYGYTF. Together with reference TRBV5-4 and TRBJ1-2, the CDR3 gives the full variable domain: ETGVTQSPTHLIKTRGQQVTLRCSSQSGHNTVSWYQQALGQGPQFIFQYYREEENGRGNFPPRFSGLQFPNYSSELNVNALELDDSALYLCASSLGRVTDNYGYTFGSGTRLTVV.

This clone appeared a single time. The CDR3 loop is CASSLANEQFF. CDR3 in DNA: TGTGCCAGCAGCTTAGCCAATGAGCAGTTCTTC. The chain joins TRBV11-3 to TRBJ2-1; D remains ambiguous. Germline V gives CDR1 SGHNT, CDR2 YENEEA. Trimming shortened V by 1 base and J by 6 bases, and 1 base separated the two germline ends. The CDR3 runs 11 residues.

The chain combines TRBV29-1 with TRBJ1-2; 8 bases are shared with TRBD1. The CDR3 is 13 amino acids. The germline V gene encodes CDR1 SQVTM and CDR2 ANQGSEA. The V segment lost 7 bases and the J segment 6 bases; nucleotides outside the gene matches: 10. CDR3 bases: TGCAGCGCAAATTCCGGGACAGGCAATGGCTACACCTTC. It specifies CSANSGTGNGYTF.

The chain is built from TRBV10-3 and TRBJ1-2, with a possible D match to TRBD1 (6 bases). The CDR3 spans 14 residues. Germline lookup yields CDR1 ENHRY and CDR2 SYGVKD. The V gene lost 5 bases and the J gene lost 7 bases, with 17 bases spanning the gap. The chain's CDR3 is CAISLGGSRGGYTF. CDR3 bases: TGTGCCATCAGTCTGGGGGGCAGTAGGGGTGGCTACACCTTC.

The CDR3 loop is CASTDRGRSEQYF. The CDR3 DNA sequence: TGTGCCAGCACTGACAGGGGGCGGAGCGAGCAGTACTTC. The chain employs TRBV2 and TRBJ2-7; TRBD1 aligns across 10 bases. The J segment lost 6 bases and the V segment lost 7 bases, leaving 6 bases of the junction unmatched. CDR1 is SNHLY, CDR2 FYNNEI, per germline. This CDR3 spans 13 amino acids. The variable domain in full, with the rest retrieved from reference TRBV2 and TRBJ2-7, is EPEVTQTPSHQVTQMGQEVILRCVPISNHLYFYWYRQILGQKVEFLVSFYNNEISEKSEIFDDQFSVERPDGSNFTLKIRSTKLEDSAMYFCASTDRGRSEQYFGPGTRLTVT.

CDR3 nucleotides: TGTGCCAGCAGTTACACAGGTAGTCTCGGTGAAAAACTGTTTTTT. Amino acid sequence: CASSYTGSLGEKLFF. V usage is TRBV6-6 and J usage is TRBJ1-4, with D tentatively TRBD1 (5 bases). The CDR3 contains 15 residues. CDR1 is MNHNY and CDR2 is SVGAGI in the germline V gene (reference sequence). V lost 2 bases to trimming and J lost 7 bases, with 14 bases between them.

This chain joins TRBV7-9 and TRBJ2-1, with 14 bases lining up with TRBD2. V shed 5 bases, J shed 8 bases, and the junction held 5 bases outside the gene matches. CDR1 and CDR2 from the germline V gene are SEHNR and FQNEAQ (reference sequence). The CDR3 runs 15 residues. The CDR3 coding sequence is TGTGCCAGCAGCCGTGGGGGACTAGCGGGGGATGAGCAGTTCTTC. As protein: CASSRGGLAGDEQFF.

The CDR3 loop is CASSLGLGEFSYEQYF. The CDR3 DNA reads as TGCGCCAGCAGCTTGGGACTAGGCGAATTCTCCTACGAGCAGTACTTC. The chain joins TRBV5-1 to TRBJ2-7; possibly TRBD2 for D (6 bases). Germline V gene lookup returns CDR1 SGHRS and CDR2 YFSETQ. The length of the CDR3 is 16 residues. Trimming pared 0 bases from V and 0 bases from J, leaving 13 bases between.

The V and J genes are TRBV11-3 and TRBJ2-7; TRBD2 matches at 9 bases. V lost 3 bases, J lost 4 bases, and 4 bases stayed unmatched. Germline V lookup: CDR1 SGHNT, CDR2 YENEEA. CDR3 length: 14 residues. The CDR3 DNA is TGTGCCAGCAGCTTTAGCGGGAGTGTATACGAGCAGTACTTC. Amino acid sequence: CASSFSGSVYEQYF.

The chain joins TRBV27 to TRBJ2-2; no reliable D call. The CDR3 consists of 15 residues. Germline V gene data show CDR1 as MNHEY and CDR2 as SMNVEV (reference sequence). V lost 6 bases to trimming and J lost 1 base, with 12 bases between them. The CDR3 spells CASRRDNLNTGELFF. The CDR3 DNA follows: TGTGCCAGCAGAAGAGATAACCTGAACACCGGGGAGCTGTTTTTT.

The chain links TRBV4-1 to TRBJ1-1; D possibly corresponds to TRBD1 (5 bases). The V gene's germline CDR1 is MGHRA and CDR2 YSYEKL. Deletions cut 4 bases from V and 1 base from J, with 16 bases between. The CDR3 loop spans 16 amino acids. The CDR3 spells CASSPTGGTRNTEAFF. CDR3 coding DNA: TGCGCCAGCAGCCCCACGGGAGGGACCCGGAACACTGAAGCTTTCTTT.

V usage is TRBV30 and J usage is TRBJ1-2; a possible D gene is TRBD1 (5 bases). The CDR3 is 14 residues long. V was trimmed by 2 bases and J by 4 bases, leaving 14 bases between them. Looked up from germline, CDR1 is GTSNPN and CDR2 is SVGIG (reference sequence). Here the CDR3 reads CAWSRQGESYGYTF. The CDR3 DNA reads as TGTGCCTGGAGTAGGCAGGGTGAATCCTATGGCTACACCTTC.

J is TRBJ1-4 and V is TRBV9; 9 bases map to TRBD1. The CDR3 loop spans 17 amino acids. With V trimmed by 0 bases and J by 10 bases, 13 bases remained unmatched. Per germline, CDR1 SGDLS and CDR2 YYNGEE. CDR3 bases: TGTGCCAGCAGCGTAGGTTCCTCCGGGACAGGGAACTTAAAACTGTTTTTT. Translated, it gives CASSVGSSGTGNLKLFF.